The source of this T cell receptor (beta chain) is a study of blood T cells in healthy people across ages (dated by TCRdb to the mid-2010s). Study-wide context: In model experiments, roughly one uniquely barcoded TCR beta cDNA molecule per two T cells was captured by template switching. The study measured age-related changes in TCR beta repertoire diversity using deep sequencing normalized with unique cDNA molecular identifiers. The donors were divided into four age groups: young (average around 15 years), middle-aged (around 41), aged (about 62) and long-lived (nearly 85). To avoid experimental bias, donors of different ages were distributed randomly across sequencing lanes. Two additional independent replicas of 1 million unique cDNA reads from the same blood draw were analyzed for two donors (one aged 18 to 29 and one aged 80 or older). What the study reported, not specific to this receptor: Compared with the aged group, the long-lived group had more naive CD4+ T cells, fewer expanded clones and increased TCR diversity, a pattern suggesting age selection. Because profiling used bulk unsorted PBMCs, naive and antigen-experienced compartments could not be compared conclusively. As age increased, observed TCR beta diversity per million T cells dropped in a roughly linear way, and a significant reduction was already evident by age 40. Donor CMV infection status was unknown, potentially confounding age-related changes in expanded clonotypes. There was a strong correlation between observed TCR beta diversity and the percentage of naive T cells measured by flow cytometry. Estimates of total diversity based on one million sequenced T cells were considered lower bounds and underestimates.

The library was prepared using 5' RACE. The reads were generated on an Illumina HiSeq 2500. A second PCR of roughly 6 to 11 cycles was run with a J-beta primer mix and a sample-barcoded 5' primer. Each TCR beta cDNA molecule received a unique molecular identifier from a template-switch 5' adaptor carrying 12 random nucleotides. Each sample yielded at least 3 million CDR3-containing paired-end reads. The Mint cDNA synthesis kit, primed by a TRBC-specific oligonucleotide, was used to synthesize first-strand cDNA from all RNA. After uracil-DNA glycosylase treatment, a first 18-cycle PCR used universal primers M1SS and BC2_uni_R on all cDNA. The source study handled its data this way. Each sample was normalized by randomly selecting 1 million high-quality reads, each carrying a distinct molecular identifier. Reads with shared molecular identifiers were discarded instead of being binned into consensus sequences. CDR3 identification, clonotype clustering and error correction used MiTCR with a Q25 quality threshold and the strictest error-elimination algorithm. A nonparametric unseen species model with Euler transformation was used to estimate lower-bound total TCR beta diversity. TCRdb reprocessed the public reads (quality trimming at Q25 with fastp, clone calling with MiXCR) and kept in-frame beta chains. Every CDR3 protein is listed once, alongside the most common genes and DNA of its rows. These V and J calls are TCRdb output, not the study's own analysis. The sample table records 780,000 or so distinct CDR3 sequences; about 61% of these occur just once. The ten largest make up under 30% of the sample.

This clonotype turned up a few times. Its antigen target is currently unknown. Within one base of it there is no much larger clone, and no base qualities were kept. The roughly 37 donors, aged about 6 to 100 years, were systemically healthy Caucasian individuals from Russia. Around 10 milliliters of peripheral blood were drawn from each donor into EDTA-treated Vacutainer tubes. Ficoll-Paque density-gradient centrifugation was used to isolate PBMCs, with at least 7 million per sample. Total RNA was extracted from PBMCs with Trizol reagent, with at least 6 micrograms obtained per sample. Naive CD45RAhigh/CD27high T cell percentages were measured by flow cytometry on a PBMC aliquot from every donor. The receptor was isolated from a man between 40 and 49 years old in good health. The sequenced sample was blood.

The CDR3 reads as follows: CASSQLESTYNEQFF. At the DNA level, the sequence is TGTGCCAGCAGCCAATTGGAATCAACCTACAATGAGCAGTTCTTC. This receptor chain uses TRBV7-9 and TRBJ2-1; no D gene call is confident. According to the germline V gene (reference sequence), CDR1 reads SEHNR and CDR2 reads FQNEAQ. The V end loses 5 bases and the J end loses 2 bases, and a stretch of 13 bases separates them. Its CDR3 holds 15 amino acids, cysteine through phenylalanine. Of all the DNA, just the CDR3 is kept, 45 bases in frame from base 1.